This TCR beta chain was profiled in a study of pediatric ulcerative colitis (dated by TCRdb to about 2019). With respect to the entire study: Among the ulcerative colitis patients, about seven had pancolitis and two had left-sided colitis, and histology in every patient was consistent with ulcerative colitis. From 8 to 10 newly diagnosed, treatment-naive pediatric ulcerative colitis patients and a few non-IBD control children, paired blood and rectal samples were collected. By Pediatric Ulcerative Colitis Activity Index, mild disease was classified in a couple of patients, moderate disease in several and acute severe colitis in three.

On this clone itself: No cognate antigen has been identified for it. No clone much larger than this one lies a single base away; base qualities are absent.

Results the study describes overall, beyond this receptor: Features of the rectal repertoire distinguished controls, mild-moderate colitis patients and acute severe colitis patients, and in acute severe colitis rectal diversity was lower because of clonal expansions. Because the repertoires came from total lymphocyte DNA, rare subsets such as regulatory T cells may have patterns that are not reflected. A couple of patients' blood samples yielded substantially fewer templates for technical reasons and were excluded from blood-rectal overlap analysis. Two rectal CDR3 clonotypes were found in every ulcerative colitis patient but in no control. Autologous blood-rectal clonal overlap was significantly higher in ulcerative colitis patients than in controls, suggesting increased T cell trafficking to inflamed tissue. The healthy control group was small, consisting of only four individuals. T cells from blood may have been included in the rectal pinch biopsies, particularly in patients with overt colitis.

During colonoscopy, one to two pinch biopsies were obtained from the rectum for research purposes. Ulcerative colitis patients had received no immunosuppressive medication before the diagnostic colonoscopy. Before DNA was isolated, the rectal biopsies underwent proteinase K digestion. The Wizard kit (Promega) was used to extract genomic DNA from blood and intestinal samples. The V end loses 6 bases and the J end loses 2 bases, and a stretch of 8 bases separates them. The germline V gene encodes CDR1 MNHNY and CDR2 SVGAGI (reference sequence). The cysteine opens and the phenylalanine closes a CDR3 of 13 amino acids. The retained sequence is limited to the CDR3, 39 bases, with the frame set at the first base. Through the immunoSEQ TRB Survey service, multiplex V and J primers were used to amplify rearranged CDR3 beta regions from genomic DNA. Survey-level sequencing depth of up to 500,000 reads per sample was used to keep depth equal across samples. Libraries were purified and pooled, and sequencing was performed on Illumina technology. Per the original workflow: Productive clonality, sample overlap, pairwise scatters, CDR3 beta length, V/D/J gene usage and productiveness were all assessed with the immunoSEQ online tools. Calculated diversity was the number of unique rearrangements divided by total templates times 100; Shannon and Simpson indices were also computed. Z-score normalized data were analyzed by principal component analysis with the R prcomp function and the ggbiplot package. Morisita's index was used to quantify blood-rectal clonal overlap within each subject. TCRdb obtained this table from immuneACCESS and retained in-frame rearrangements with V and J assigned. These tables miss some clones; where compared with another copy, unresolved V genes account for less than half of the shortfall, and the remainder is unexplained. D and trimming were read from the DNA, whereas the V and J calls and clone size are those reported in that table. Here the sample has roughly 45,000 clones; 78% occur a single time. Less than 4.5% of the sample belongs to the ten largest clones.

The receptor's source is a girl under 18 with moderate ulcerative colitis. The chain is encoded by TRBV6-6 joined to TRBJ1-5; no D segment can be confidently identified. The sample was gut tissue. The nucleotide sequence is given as TGTGCCAGCAGCACCACGGGCAATCAGCCCCAGCATTTT. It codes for CASSTTGNQPQHF.